This is a list of T cell receptor beta chains from one sample in a study of human T cells and chemical hapten exposure. In TCRdb, the RACE reads were re-called with MiXCR into one record per CDR3 protein. The table shows fewer than 100,000 distinct CDR3 sequences, with over 7.5% occurring only once. The sample in question was whole blood, obtained in connection with sensitization to the hapten diphenylcyclopropenone (DPC). The receptors derive from a woman between 35 and 50 years old with alopecia areata. Some clones in this sample may be carry-over from other donors' samples. The conserved cysteine and the conserved F or W are not part of the CDR3 here.

TRBV6-2/TRBV6-3	TRBJ2-1	15	ASRGLAGVGSYNEQF
TRBV7-6	TRBJ2-6	13	ASSSTGSGANVLT
TRBV27	TRBJ1-2	10	ASSFDRGSYT
TRBV29-1	TRBJ2-5	11	SVRTSGQETQY
TRBV24-1	TRBJ1-2	10	ATSDPLAGYT
TRBV4-2	TRBJ1-3	14	ASSQGPTGGGNTIY
TRBV6-1	TRBJ1-1	11	ASSETGTGVAF
TRBV6-1	TRBJ2-7	13	ASSEAYGTLYEQY
TRBV30	TRBJ2-3	13	AWEATGTFTDTQY
TRBV11-2	TRBJ2-7	11	ASSRRRADEQY
TRBV6-6	TRBJ2-3	14	ASSHGRELRSDTQY
TRBV5-1	TRBJ2-7	16	ASSLGGLAYGKTYEQY
TRBV3-1	TRBJ2-3	13	ASSQDPASTDTQY
TRBV9	TRBJ2-2	10	ASSVEVGELF
TRBV5-6	TRBJ2-1	13	ASSLGPSGYNEQF
TRBV7-9	TRBJ1-2	13	ASSFGQGRNYGYT
TRBV24-1	TRBJ1-2	11	ATGDTPFAGYT
TRBV24-1	TRBJ2-7	13	ATSEGGGVSYEQY
TRBV20-1	TRBJ1-5	10	SASQGPQPQH
TRBV6-5	TRBJ1-1	14	ASSPGGTMGNTEAF
TRBV6-2/TRBV6-3	TRBJ2-7	10	ASRSNSYEQY
TRBV18	TRBJ2-3	13	ASSPSGRFTDTQY
TRBV19	TRBJ1-5	11	ASSLRGSQPQH
TRBV24-1	TRBJ2-3	14	ATSDLAGTVTDTQY
TRBV20-1	TRBJ2-4	14	SAVRGGGLAKNIQY
TRBV29-1	TRBJ2-7	8	SVGGSQQY
TRBV27	TRBJ2-5	12	ASSLYSPRETQY
TRBV7-2	TRBJ2-1	11	ASGTSLSDEQF
TRBV29-1	TRBJ2-7	8	SARDTQQY
TRBV20-1	TRBJ1-2	10	SARDGGHGYT
TRBV3-1	TRBJ1-6	11	TSSGDSNSPLH
TRBV2	TRBJ2-2	12	ASSETWTAGELF
TRBV7-2	TRBJ1-1	13	ASIMGQGRNTEAF
TRBV10-3	TRBJ2-3	12	AIKGAFETDTQY
TRBV7-2	TRBJ2-6	12	ASARDSGANVLT
TRBV7-9	TRBJ2-5	12	ASSTTVGGETQY
TRBV12-3/TRBV12-4	TRBJ1-2	13	ATSFNRDANYGYT
TRBV12-5	TRBJ2-1	15	ASGLADGSGTDNEQF
TRBV5-1	TRBJ2-3	11	ASSLWGTDTQY
TRBV7-2	TRBJ2-3	13	ASSPSGRAQDTQY
TRBV7-2	TRBJ2-5	12	ASSRGSQIETQY
TRBV18	TRBJ1-2	12	ASSRQGRDYGYT
TRBV6-2/TRBV6-3	TRBJ2-6	15	ASSYVRGVSGANVLT
TRBV27	TRBJ1-1	12	ASSSSQTGPEAF
TRBV29-1	TRBJ1-1	9	SVTGGGEAF
TRBV11-1	TRBJ2-6	13	ASSPQGAGANVLT
TRBV4-3	TRBJ1-6	17	ASSQDLQSPNSYNSPLH
TRBV28	TRBJ2-4	10	ASGDSSDIQY
TRBV27	TRBJ1-6	15	ASSLSIRGSYNSPLH
TRBV5-6	TRBJ2-5	10	ASSLWSETQY
TRBV6-6	TRBJ2-7	11	ASSDLSAYEQY
TRBV7-2	TRBJ2-1	16	ASSLGVTGLAGNNEQF
TRBV15	TRBJ2-2	14	ATSRIGTGGGGELF